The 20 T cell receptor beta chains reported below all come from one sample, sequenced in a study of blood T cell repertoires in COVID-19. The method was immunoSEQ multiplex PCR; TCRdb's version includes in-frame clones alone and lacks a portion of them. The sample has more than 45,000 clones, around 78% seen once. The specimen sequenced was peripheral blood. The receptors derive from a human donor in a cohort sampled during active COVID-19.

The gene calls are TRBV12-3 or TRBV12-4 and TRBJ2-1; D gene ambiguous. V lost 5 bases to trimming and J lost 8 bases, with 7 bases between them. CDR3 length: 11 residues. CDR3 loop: CASSPMDEQFF. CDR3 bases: TGTGCCAGCAGTCCTATGGATGAGCAGTTCTTC.

CDR3 bases: TGTGCCAGCAGCTTCGGAGGGGGCGAAGGAAACACCATATATTTT. As protein: CASSFGGGEGNTIYF. This chain connects TRBV7-9 to TRBJ1-3; TRBD1 aligns across 7 bases. The CDR3 length is 15 residues. Germline lookup yields CDR1 SEHNR and CDR2 FQNEAQ (reference sequence). The V gene end was trimmed by 3 bases and the J gene end by 4 bases; junction bases not matched to a gene: 6.

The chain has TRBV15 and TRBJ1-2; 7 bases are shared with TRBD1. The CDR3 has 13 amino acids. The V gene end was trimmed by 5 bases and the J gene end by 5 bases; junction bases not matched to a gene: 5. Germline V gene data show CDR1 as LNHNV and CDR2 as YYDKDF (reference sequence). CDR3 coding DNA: TGTGCCACCAGCTTTCGACAGGGATATGGCTACACCTTC. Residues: CATSFRQGYGYTF.

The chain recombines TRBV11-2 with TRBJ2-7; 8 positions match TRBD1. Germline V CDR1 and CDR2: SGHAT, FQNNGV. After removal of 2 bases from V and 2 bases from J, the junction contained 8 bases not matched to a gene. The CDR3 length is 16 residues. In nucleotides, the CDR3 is TGTGCCAGCAGCTTAACCGGACAGGGAGGAACCTACGAGCAGTACTTC. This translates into CASSLTGQGGTYEQYF.

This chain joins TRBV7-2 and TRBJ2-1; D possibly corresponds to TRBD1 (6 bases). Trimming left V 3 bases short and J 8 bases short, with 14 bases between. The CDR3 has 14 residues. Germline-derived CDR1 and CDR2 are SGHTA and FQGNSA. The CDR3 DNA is TGTGCCAGCAGCTTCGTACAGGGTGTCCATGAGCAGTTCTTC. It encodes CASSFVQGVHEQFF.

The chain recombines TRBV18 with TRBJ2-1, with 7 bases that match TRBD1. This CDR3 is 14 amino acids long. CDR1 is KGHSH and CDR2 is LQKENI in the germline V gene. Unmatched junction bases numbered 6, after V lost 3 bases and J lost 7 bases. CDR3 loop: CASSPDRVTNEQFF. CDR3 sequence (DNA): TGTGCCAGCTCACCCGACAGGGTTACGAATGAGCAGTTCTTC. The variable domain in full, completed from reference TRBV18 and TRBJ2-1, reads NAGVMQNPRHLVRRRGQEARLRCSPMKGHSHVYWYRQLPEEGLKFMVYLQKENIIDESGMPKERFSAEFPKEGPSILRIQQVVRGDSAAYFCASSPDRVTNEQFFGPGTRLTVL.

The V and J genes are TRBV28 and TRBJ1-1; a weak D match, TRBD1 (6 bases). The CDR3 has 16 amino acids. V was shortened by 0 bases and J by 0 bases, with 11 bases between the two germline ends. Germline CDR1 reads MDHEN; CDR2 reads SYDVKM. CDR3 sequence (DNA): TGTGCCAGCAGTTTATGGTCGGGGACAATGAACACTGAAGCTTTCTTT. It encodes CASSLWSGTMNTEAFF.

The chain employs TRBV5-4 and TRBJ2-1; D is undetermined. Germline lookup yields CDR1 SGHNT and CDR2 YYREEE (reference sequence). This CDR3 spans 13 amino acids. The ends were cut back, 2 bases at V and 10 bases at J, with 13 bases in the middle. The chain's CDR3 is CASSFLTFPEQFF. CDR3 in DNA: TGTGCCAGCAGCTTCCTGACATTTCCCGAGCAGTTCTTC.

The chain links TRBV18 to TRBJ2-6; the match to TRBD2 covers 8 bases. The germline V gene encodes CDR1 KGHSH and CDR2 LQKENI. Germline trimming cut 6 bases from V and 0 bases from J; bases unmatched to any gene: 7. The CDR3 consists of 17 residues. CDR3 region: CASSSTSGGSGANVLTF. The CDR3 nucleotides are TGTGCCAGCTCCTCAACTAGCGGTGGCTCTGGGGCCAACGTCCTGACTTTC.

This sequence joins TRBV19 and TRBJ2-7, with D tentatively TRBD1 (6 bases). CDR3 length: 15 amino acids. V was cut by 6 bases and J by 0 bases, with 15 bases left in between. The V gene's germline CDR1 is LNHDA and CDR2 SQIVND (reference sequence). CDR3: CASSFSWTASYEQYF. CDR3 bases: TGTGCCAGTAGCTTTTCTTGGACAGCCTCCTACGAGCAGTACTTC.

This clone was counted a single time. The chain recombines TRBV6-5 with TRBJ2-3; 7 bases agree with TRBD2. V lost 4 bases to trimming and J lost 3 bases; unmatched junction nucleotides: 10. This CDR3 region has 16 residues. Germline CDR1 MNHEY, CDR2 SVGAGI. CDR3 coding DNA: TGTGCCAGCAGTTCCCGGGACTACGGTCGGACAGATACGCAGTATTTT. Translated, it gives CASSSRDYGRTDTQYF.

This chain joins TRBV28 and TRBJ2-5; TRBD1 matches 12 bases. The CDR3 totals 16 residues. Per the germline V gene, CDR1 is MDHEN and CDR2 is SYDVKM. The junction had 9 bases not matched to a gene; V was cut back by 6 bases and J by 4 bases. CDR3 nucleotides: TGTGCCAGCAGATCAACCGGGACAGGGGGCGCAGAGACCCAGTACTTC. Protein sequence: CASRSTGTGGAETQYF.

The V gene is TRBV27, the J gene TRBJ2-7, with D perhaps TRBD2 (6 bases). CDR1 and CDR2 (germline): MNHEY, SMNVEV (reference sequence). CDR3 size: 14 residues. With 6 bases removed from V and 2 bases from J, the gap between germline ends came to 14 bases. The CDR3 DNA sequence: TGTGCCAGCAGACAAGCGGGCCGTACCTACGAGCAGTACTTC. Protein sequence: CASRQAGRTYEQYF.

The CDR3 DNA reads TGTGCCAGTAGTACCTTCGGGTCAGGAGGAAGCTATGGCTACACCTTC. It yields the protein CASSTFGSGGSYGYTF. The rearrangement joins TRBV19 to TRBJ1-2; D gene unclear. Germline CDR1 reads LNHDA; CDR2 reads SQIVND (reference sequence). Trimming removed 4 bases at V and 4 bases at J, with 19 bases between. The CDR3 length is 16 residues.

The CDR3 DNA follows: TGTGCCAGCAGCTACGGACAAGCTAACTATGGCTACACCTTC. This encodes CASSYGQANYGYTF. V is TRBV5-4 and J is TRBJ1-2; D is perhaps TRBD1 (5 bases). Germline lookup yields CDR1 SGHNT and CDR2 YYREEE (reference sequence). There are 14 residues in the CDR3. Between the trimmed V and J ends, which lost 3 bases and 0 bases, there was a span of 9 bases.

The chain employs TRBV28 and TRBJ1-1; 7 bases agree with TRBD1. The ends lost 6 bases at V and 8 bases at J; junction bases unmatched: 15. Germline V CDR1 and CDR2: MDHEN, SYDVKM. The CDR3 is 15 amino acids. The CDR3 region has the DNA TGTGCCAGCAGCCACTCTCCGGGACAGACCTTAGAAGCTTTCTTT. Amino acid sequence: CASSHSPGQTLEAFF.

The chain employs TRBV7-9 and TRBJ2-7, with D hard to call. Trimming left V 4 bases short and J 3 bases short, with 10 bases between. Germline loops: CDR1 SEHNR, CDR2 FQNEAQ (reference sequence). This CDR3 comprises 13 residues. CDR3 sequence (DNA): TGTGCCAGCAGCTCCGCAGAAGACTACGAGCAGTACTTC. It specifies CASSSAEDYEQYF.

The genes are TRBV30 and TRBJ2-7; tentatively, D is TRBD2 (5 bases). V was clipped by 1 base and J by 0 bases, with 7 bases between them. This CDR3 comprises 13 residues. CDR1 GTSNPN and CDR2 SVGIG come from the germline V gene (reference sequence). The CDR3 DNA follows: TGTGCCTGGAGTGGAGGGAGCTCCTACGAGCAGTACTTC. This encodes CAWSGGSSYEQYF.

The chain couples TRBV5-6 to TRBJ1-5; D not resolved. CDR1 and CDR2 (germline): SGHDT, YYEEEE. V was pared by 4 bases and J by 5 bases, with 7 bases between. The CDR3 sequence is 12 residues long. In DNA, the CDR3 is TGTGCCAGCAGCCACGGGTATCAGCCCCAGCATTTT. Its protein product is CASSHGYQPQHF. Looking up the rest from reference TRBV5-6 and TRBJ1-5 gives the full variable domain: DAGVTQSPTHLIKTRGQQVTLRCSPKSGHDTVSWYQQALGQGPQFIFQYYEEEERQRGNFPDRFSGHQFPNYSSELNVNALLLGDSALYLCASSHGYQPQHFGDGTRLSIL.

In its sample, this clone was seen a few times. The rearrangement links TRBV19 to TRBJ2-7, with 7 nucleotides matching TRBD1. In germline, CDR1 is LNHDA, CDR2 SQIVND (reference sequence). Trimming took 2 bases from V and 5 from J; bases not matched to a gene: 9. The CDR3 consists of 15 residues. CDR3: CASSISVRGLDEQYF. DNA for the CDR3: TGTGCCAGTAGTATATCGGTAAGGGGGCTGGACGAGCAGTACTTC.